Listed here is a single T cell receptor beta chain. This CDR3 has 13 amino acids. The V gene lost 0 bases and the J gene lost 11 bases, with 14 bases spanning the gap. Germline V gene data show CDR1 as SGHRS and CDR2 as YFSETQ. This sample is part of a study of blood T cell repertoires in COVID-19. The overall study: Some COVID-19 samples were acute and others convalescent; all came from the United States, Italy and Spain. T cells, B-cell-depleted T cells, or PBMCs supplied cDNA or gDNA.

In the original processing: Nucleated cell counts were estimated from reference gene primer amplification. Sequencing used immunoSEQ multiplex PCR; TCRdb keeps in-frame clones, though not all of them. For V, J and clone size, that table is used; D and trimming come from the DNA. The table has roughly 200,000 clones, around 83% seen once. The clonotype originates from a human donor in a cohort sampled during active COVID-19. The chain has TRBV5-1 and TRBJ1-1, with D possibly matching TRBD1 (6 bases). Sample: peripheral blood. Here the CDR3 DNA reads TGCGCCAGCAGCTTGGACACAGGACAGAGGGCTTTCTTT. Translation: CASSLDTGQRAFF.